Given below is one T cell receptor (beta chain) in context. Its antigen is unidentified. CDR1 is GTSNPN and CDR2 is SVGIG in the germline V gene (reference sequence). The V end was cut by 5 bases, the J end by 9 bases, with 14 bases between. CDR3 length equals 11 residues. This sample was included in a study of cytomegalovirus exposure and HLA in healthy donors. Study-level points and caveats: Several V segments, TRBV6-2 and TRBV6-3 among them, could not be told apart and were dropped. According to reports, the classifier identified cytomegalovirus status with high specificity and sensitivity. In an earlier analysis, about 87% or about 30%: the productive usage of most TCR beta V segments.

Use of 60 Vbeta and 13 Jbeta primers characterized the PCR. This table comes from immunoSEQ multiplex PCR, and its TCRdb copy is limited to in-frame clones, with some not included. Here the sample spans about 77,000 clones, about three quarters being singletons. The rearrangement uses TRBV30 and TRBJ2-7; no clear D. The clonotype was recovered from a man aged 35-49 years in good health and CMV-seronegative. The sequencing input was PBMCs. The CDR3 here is CAWGAGSVQYF. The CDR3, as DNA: TGTGCCTGGGGAGCCGGGTCGGTGCAGTACTTC. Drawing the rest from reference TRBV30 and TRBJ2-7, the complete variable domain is SQTIHQWPATLVQPVGSPLSLECTVEGTSNPNLYWYRQAAGRGLQLLFYSVGIGQISSEVPQNLSASRPQDRQFILSSKKLLLSDSGFYLCAWGAGSVQYFGPGTRLTVT.